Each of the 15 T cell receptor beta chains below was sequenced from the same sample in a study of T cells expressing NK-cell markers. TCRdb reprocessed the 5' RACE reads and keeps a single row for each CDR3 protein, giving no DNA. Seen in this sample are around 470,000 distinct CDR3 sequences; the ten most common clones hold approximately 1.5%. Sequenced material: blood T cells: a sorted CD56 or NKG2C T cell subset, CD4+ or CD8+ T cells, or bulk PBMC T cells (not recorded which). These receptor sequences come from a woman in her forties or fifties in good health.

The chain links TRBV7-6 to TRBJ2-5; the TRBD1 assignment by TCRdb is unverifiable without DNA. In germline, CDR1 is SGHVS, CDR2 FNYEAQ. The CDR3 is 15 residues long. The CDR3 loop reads CASRNHRGPKETQYF.

This CDR3 reads CASSRQITYEQYF. J is TRBJ2-7 and V is TRBV5-5; as DNA is missing, the TRBD1 call by TCRdb cannot be tested. Germline V gene data show CDR1 as SGHKS and CDR2 as YYEKEE (reference sequence). The CDR3 totals 13 residues.

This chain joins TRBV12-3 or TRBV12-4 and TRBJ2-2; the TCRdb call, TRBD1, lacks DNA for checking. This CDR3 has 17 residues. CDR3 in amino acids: CASSLTPPGQRTGELFF.

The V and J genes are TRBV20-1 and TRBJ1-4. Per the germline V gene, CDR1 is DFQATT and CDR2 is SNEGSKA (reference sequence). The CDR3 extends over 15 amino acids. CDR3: CSALRTVATNEKLFF.

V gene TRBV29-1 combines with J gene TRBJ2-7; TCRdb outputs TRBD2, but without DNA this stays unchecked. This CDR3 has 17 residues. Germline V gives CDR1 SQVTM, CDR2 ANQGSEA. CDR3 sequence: CSTSTGLAGGGPYEQYF.

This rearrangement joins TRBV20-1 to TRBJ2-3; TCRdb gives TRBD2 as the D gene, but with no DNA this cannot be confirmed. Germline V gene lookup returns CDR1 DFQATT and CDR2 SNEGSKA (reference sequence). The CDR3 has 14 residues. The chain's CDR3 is CSASPLAGGDTQYF.

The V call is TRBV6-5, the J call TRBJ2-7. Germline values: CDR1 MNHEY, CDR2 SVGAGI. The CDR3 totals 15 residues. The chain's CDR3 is CASSYSRERMYEQYF.

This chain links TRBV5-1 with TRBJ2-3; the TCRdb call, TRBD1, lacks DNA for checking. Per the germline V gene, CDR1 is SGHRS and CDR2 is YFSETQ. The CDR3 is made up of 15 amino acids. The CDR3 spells CASSIVQDNSRTQYF.

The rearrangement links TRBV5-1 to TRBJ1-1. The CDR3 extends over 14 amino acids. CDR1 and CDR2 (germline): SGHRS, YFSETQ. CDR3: CASSLAGRETEAFF.

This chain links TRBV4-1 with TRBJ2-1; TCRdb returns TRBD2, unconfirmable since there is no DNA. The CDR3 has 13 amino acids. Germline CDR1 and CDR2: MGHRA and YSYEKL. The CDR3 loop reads CASSHLPQNEQFF.

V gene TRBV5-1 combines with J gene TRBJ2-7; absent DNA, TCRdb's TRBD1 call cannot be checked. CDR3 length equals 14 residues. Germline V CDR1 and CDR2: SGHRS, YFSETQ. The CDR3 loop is CASSTDRVGYEQYF. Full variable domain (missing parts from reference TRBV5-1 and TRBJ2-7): KAGVTQTPRYLIKTRGQQVTLSCSPISGHRSVSWYQQTPGQGLQFLFEYFSETQRNKGNFPGRFSGRQFSNSRSEMNVSTLELGDSALYLCASSTDRVGYEQYFGPGTRLTVT.

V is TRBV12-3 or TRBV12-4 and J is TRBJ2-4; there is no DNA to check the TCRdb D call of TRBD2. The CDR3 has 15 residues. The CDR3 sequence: CASSLRAGVQNIQYF.

CDR3 protein: CSVTAGGLYGYTF. The gene calls are TRBV29-1 and TRBJ1-2. Germline assignment: CDR1 SQVTM and CDR2 ANQGSEA. The CDR3 covers 13 residues.

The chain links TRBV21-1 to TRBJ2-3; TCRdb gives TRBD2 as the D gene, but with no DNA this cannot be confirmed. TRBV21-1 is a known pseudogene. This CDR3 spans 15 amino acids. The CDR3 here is CASSLIQSRADTQYF.

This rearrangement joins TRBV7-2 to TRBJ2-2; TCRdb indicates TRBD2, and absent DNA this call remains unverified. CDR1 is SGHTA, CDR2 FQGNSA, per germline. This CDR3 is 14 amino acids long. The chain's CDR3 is CASSRTRMAGELFF.